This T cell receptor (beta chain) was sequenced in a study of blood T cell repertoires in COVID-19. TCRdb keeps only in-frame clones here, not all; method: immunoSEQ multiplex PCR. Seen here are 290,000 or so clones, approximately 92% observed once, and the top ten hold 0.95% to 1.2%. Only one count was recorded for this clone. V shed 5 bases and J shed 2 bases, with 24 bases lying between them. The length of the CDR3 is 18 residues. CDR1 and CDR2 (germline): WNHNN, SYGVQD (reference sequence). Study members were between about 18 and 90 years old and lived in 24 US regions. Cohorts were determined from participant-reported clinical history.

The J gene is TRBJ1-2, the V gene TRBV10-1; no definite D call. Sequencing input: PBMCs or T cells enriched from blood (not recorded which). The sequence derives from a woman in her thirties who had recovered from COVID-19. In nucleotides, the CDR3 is TGCGCCAGCAGTCTCGATAGAGAACGAGGAGATTCGAACTATGGCTACACCTTC. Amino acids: CASSLDRERGDSNYGYTF.